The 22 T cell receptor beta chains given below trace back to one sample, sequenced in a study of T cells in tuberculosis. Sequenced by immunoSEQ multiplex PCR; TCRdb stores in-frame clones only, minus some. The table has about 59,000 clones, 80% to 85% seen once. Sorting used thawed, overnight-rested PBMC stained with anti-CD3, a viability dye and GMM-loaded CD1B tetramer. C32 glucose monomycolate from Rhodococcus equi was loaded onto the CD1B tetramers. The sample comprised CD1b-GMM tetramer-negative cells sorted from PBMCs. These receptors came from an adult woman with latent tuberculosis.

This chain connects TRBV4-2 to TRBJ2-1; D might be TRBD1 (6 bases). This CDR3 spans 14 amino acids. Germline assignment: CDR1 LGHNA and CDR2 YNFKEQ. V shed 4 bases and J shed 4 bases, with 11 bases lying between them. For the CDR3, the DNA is TGTGCCAGCAGCCCGCGGACAGTTTACAATGAGCAGTTCTTC. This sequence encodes CASSPRTVYNEQFF.

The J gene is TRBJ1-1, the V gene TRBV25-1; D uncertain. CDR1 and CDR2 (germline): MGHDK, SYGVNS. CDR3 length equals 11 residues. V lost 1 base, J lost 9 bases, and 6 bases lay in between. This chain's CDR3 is CASSEWRQAFF. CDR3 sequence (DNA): TGTGCCAGCAGTGAATGGCGGCAAGCTTTCTTT.

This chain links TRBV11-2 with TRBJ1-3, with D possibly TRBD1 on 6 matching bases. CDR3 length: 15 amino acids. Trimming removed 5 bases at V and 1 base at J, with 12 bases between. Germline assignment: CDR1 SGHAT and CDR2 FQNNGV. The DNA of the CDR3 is TGTGCCAGCAGCGGAATAACAGGGTCTGGAAACACCATATATTTT. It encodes CASSGITGSGNTIYF. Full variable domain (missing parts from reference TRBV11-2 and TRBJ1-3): EAGVAQSPRYKIIEKRQSVAFWCNPISGHATLYWYQQILGQGPKLLIQFQNNGVVDDSQLPKDRFSAERLKGVDSTLKIQPAKLEDSAVYLCASSGITGSGNTIYFGEGSWLTVV.

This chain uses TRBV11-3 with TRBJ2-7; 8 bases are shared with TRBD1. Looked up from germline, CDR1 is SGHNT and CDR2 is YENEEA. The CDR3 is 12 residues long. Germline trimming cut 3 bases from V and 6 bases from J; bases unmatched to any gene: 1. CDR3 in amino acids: CASSFGTGEQYF. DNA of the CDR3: TGTGCCAGCAGCTTCGGGACAGGCGAGCAGTACTTC.

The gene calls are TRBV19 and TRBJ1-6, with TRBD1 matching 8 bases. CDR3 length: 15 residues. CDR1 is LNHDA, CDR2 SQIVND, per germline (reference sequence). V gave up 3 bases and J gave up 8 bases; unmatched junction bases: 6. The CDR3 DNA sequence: TGTGCCAGTAGTATTTTCCAGGGGGCCTATTCACCCCTCCACTTT. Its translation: CASSIFQGAYSPLHF.

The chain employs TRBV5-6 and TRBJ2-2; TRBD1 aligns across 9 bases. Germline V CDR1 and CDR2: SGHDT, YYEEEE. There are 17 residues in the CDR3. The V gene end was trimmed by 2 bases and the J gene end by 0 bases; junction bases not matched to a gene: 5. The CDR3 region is CASSFGQGTANTGELFF. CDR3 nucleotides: TGTGCCAGCAGCTTTGGACAGGGGACCGCGAACACCGGGGAGCTGTTTTTT.

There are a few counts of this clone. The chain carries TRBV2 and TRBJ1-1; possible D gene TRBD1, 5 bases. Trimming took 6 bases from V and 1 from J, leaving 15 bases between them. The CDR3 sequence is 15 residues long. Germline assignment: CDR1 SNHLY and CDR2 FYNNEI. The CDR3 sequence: CASSEWGRGNTEAFF. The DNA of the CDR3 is TGTGCCAGCAGCGAATGGGGAAGGGGGAACACTGAAGCTTTCTTT. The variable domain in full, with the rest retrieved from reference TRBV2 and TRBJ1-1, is EPEVTQTPSHQVTQMGQEVILRCVPISNHLYFYWYRQILGQKVEFLVSFYNNEISEKSEIFDDQFSVERPDGSNFTLKIRSTKLEDSAMYFCASSEWGRGNTEAFFGQGTRLTVV.

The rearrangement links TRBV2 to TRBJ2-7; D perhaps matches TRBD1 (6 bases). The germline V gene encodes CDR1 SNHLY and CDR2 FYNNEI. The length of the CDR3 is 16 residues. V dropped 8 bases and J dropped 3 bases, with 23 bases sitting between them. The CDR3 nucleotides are TGTGCCAGCTCACTCAAACGAAGGACAGCCTTCTACGAGCAGTACTTC. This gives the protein CASSLKRRTAFYEQYF.

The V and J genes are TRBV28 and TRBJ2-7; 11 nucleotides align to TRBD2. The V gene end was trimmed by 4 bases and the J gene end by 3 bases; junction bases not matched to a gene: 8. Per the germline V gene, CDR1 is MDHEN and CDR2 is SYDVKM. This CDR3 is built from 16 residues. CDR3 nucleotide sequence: TGTGCCAGCAGTTCCCGACTAGCGGGAACTTACTACGAGCAGTACTTC. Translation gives CASSSRLAGTYYEQYF.

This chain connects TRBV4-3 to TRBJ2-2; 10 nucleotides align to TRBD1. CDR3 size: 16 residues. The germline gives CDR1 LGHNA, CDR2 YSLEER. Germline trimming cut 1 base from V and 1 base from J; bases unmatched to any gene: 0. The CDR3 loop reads CASSQGDRGNTGELFF. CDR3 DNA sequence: TGCGCCAGCAGCCAAGGGGACAGGGGGAACACCGGGGAGCTGTTTTTT.

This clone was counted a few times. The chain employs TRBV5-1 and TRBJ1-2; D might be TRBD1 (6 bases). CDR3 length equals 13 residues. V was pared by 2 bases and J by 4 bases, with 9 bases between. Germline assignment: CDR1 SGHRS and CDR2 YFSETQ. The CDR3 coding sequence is TGCGCCAGCAGCTTTGGGACACGCTATGGCTACACCTTC. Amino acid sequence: CASSFGTRYGYTF.

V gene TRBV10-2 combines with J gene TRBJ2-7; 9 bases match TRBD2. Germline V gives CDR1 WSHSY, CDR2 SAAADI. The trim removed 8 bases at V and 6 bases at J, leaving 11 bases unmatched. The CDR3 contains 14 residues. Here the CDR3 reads CASRTSGPAGEQYF. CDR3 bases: TGCGCCAGCCGAACTAGCGGGCCCGCTGGCGAGCAGTACTTC.

The CDR3 DNA sequence: TGTGCCAGTACCTTTGGGACAGGGAACACCGGGGAGCTGTTTTTT. This gives the protein CASTFGTGNTGELFF. The chain recombines TRBV19 with TRBJ2-2, with 8 bases identical to TRBD1. This CDR3 contains 15 residues. J was trimmed by 1 base and V by 7 bases; bases with no gene match: 5. CDR1 LNHDA and CDR2 SQIVND come from the germline V gene (reference sequence).

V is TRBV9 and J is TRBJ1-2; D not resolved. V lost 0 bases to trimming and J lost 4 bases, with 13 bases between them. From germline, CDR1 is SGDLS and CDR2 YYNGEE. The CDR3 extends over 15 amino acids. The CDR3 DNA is TGTGCCAGCAGCGTAGATATTGGTAGCTCCTATGGCTACACCTTC. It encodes CASSVDIGSSYGYTF.

The DNA for the CDR3 is TGTGCCAGCAGCTTAGGAGGGACTAGCTTGTACTCCTACAATGAGCAGTTCTTC. As protein: CASSLGGTSLYSYNEQFF. V is TRBV7-9 and J is TRBJ2-1, with 9 bases identical to TRBD2. Trimming cost V 1 base and J 0 bases; bases outside gene matches: 7. Per germline, CDR1 SEHNR and CDR2 FQNEAQ (reference sequence). This CDR3 is 18 amino acids long.

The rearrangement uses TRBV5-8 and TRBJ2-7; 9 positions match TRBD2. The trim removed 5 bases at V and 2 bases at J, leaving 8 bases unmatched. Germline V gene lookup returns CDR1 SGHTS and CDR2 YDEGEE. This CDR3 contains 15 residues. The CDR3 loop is CASRPGIAGAYEQYF. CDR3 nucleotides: TGTGCCAGCAGACCGGGGATAGCGGGGGCCTACGAGCAGTACTTC.

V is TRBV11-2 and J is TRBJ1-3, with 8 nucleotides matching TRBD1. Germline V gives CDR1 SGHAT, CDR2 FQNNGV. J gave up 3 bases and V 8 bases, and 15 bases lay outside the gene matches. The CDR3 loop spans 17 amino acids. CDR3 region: CASGPRQGLLSGNTIYF. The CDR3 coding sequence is TGTGCCAGCGGTCCAAGACAGGGGCTTTTGAGTGGAAACACCATATATTTT.

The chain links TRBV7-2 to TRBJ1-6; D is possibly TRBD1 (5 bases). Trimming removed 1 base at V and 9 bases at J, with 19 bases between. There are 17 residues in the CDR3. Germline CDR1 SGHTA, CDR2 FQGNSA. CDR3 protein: CASSLVPPRGKTSPLHF. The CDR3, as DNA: TGTGCCAGCAGCTTAGTACCCCCAAGGGGAAAAACTTCACCCCTCCACTTT. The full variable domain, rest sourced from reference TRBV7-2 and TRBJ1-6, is GAGVSQSPSNKVTEKGKDVELRCDPISGHTALYWYRQSLGQGLEFLIYFQGNSAPDKSGLPSDRFSAERTGGSVSTLTIQRTQQEDSAVYLCASSLVPPRGKTSPLHFGNGTRLTVT.

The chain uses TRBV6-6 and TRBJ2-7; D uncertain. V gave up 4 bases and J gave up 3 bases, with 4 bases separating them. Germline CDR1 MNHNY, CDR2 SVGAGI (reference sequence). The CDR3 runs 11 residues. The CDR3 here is CASSLYYEQYF. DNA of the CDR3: TGTGCCAGCAGTTTATACTACGAGCAGTACTTC.

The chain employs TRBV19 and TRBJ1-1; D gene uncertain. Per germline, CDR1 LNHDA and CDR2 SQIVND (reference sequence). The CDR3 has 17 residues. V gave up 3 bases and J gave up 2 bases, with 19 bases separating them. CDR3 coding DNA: TGTGCCAGTAGTATCAGGCGAACCGTATACCGAAACACTGAAGCTTTCTTT. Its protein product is CASSIRRTVYRNTEAFF.

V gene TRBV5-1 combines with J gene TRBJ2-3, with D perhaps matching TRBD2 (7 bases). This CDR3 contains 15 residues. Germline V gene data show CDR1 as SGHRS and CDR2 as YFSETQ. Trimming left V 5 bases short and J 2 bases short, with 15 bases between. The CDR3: CASRAGGGHTDTQYF. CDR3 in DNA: TGCGCCAGCAGAGCGGGCGGGGGCCACACAGATACGCAGTATTTT.

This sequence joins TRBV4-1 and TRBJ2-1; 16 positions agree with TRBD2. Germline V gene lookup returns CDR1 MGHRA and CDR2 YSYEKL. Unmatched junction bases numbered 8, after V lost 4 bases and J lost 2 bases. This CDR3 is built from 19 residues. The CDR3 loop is CASSRLPGLAGGPYNEQFF. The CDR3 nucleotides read TGCGCCAGCAGCCGCCTACCGGGACTAGCGGGAGGGCCCTACAATGAGCAGTTCTTC.